The 17 T cell receptor beta chains presented below share a single source sample, sequenced in a study of cytomegalovirus exposure and HLA in healthy donors. Primers for the PCR totalled 60 Vbeta and 13 Jbeta. The data were produced by immunoSEQ multiplex PCR, yet TCRdb's version contains in-frame clones alone and is incomplete. The table includes about 190,000 clones, more than 80% detected once. Sequencing was done on a sample of PBMCs. These receptors were collected from a woman aged 45-65 years in good health and CMV-seropositive.

The rearrangement links TRBV10-3 to TRBJ2-3, with a weak D call TRBD2 (6 bases). This CDR3 spans 14 amino acids. Trimming took off 8 bases at V and 3 bases at J, with 15 bases between the two ends. Germline loops: CDR1 ENHRY, CDR2 SYGVKD. The CDR3 coding sequence is TGTGCCATCCGGGGGTCCGAGGTGACAGATACGCAGTATTTT. Encoded protein: CAIRGSEVTDTQYF.

The chain is built from TRBV7-9 and TRBJ1-5; 12 bases line up with TRBD1. The CDR3 is made up of 15 amino acids. The germline CDR1 and CDR2 sequences are SEHNR and FQNEAQ (reference sequence). The CDR3 DNA reads TGTTGCAGCAGCCCGGGACAGGGGGCGAGTCAGCCCCAGCATTTT. Protein: CCSSPGQGASQPQHF.

The chain combines TRBV5-6 with TRBJ2-3; a weak D match, TRBD2 (5 bases). The germline gives CDR1 SGHDT, CDR2 YYEEEE. The CDR3 has 12 amino acids. Trimming pared 3 bases from V and 6 bases from J, leaving 8 bases between. The CDR3: CASSSRGDTQYF. The CDR3 DNA reads TGTGCCAGCAGCTCCCGGGGTGATACGCAGTATTTT.

The chain links TRBV2 to TRBJ2-2; 7 bases are shared with TRBD1. The CDR3 contains 15 residues. In germline, CDR1 is SNHLY, CDR2 FYNNEI. Trimming took 8 bases from V and 7 from J; bases not matched to a gene: 13. DNA for the CDR3: TGTGCCAGCCTTACAGGGGCCATGGGTCTCGGGGAGCTGTTTTTT. This sequence encodes CASLTGAMGLGELFF.

The chain links TRBV6-1 to TRBJ1-1; TRBD1 matches 8 bases. The V segment lost 5 bases and the J segment 1 base; nucleotides outside the gene matches: 3. In germline, CDR1 is MNHNS, CDR2 SASEGT. The CDR3 has 14 residues. The CDR3: CASSSGTGNTEAFF. The CDR3 nucleotides read TGTGCCAGCAGTTCCGGGACAGGGAACACTGAAGCTTTCTTT.

The V call is TRBV19, the J call TRBJ2-1, with 9 bases fitting TRBD2. Trimming at V came to 3 bases and at J to 9 bases, leaving 9 bases not matched to a gene. The CDR3 has 15 residues. Germline-derived CDR1 and CDR2 are LNHDA and SQIVND (reference sequence). CDR3 DNA sequence: TGTGCCAGTAGTATGACTAGCGGACTCGGAGGTGAGCAGTTCTTC. Its translation: CASSMTSGLGGEQFF.

This CDR3 is CASSLLGQGKQFSEQFF. CDR3 sequence (DNA): TGTGCCAGCAGCTTGTTAGGACAGGGGAAGCAATTTAGTGAGCAGTTCTTC. The J gene is TRBJ2-1, the V gene TRBV5-6, with TRBD1 matching 9 bases. Germline V gene data show CDR1 as SGHDT and CDR2 as YYEEEE. This CDR3 comprises 17 residues. V trimming: 1 base; J trimming: 9 bases; junction bases outside the gene matches: 14.

The chain couples TRBV28 to TRBJ1-1; 9 positions match TRBD1. Germline V gene data show CDR1 as MDHEN and CDR2 as SYDVKM. Unmatched junction bases numbered 3, after V lost 6 bases and J lost 1 base. The CDR3 contains 14 residues. CDR3 in amino acids: CASRRQGGNTEAFF. The CDR3 region has the DNA TGTGCCAGCAGAAGACAGGGGGGGAACACTGAAGCTTTCTTT.

The chain uses TRBV5-3 and TRBJ1-5, with a weak D call TRBD1 (5 bases). TRBV5-3 is noted as an ORF with a role that remains uncertain. Trimming removed 2 bases at V and 1 base at J, with 13 bases between. The CDR3 covers 16 residues. Here the CDR3 reads CARSLLPGDSNQPQHF. CDR3 nucleotide sequence: TGTGCCAGAAGCTTACTCCCGGGGGACAGCAATCAGCCCCAGCATTTT.

This clone has more than one count but fewer than ten. The chain is built from TRBV6-5 and TRBJ1-2, with D perhaps TRBD1 (5 bases). Per germline, CDR1 MNHEY and CDR2 SVGAGI. The CDR3 has 13 amino acids. V lost 7 bases to trimming and J lost 8 bases, with 17 bases between them. The CDR3 nucleotides read TGTGCCAGCACGTCACTGGGGGGTCAAGGCTACACCTTC. Translating it yields CASTSLGGQGYTF.

The rearrangement joins TRBV11-2 to TRBJ2-3; 16 bases are a match to TRBD2. The CDR3 extends over 16 amino acids. CDR1 SGHAT and CDR2 FQNNGV come from the germline V gene. V shed 4 bases, J shed 8 bases, and the junction held 6 bases outside the gene matches. Written as DNA, the CDR3 is TGTGCCAGCAGCTGGGGACTAGCGGGGGGGCTGGGTACGCAGTATTTT. It codes for CASSWGLAGGLGTQYF. The entire variable domain, with the rest obtained from reference TRBV11-2 and TRBJ2-3, is as follows: EAGVAQSPRYKIIEKRQSVAFWCNPISGHATLYWYQQILGQGPKLLIQFQNNGVVDDSQLPKDRFSAERLKGVDSTLKIQPAKLEDSAVYLCASSWGLAGGLGTQYFGPGTRLTVL.

The genes are TRBV11-2 and TRBJ2-1; 10 nucleotides align to TRBD2. This CDR3 spans 15 amino acids. V shed 5 bases and J 9 bases; nucleotides not matched to a gene: 10. The germline V gene has CDR1 SGHAT and CDR2 FQNNGV. In nucleotides, the CDR3 is TGTGCCAGCAGCCAAACGGGACTAGCGATAGGTGAGCAGTTCTTC. This gives the protein CASSQTGLAIGEQFF. The full variable domain, rest sourced from reference TRBV11-2 and TRBJ2-1, is EAGVAQSPRYKIIEKRQSVAFWCNPISGHATLYWYQQILGQGPKLLIQFQNNGVVDDSQLPKDRFSAERLKGVDSTLKIQPAKLEDSAVYLCASSQTGLAIGEQFFGPGTRLTVL.

V is TRBV27 and J is TRBJ1-2; the D gene is possibly TRBD1 (5 bases). The CDR3 loop spans 15 amino acids. The V and J ends lost 6 bases and 0 bases respectively, with 14 bases between them. CDR1 and CDR2 (germline): MNHEY, SMNVEV (reference sequence). The CDR3 reads CASRIGGQANYGYTF. CDR3 coding DNA: TGTGCCAGCAGAATCGGCGGACAAGCTAACTATGGCTACACCTTC.

The V call is TRBV9, the J call TRBJ1-6; 9 bases fit TRBD1. J lost 10 bases, V lost 3 bases, and 8 bases had no gene match. The CDR3 totals 15 residues. Germline lookup yields CDR1 SGDLS and CDR2 YYNGEE. CDR3 residues: CASSEGRTGVSPLHF. The CDR3 nucleotides read TGTGCCAGCAGCGAGGGCCGGACAGGGGTCTCACCCCTCCACTTT.

The chain has TRBV28 and TRBJ1-5; 10 bases line up with TRBD1. Germline CDR1 is MDHEN and CDR2 is SYDVKM. The junction had 5 bases not matched to a gene; V was cut back by 2 bases and J by 4 bases. CDR3 size: 16 residues. The CDR3 here is CASSLVGQGKNQPQHF. Written as DNA, the CDR3 is TGTGCCAGCAGTTTAGTGGGACAGGGGAAGAATCAGCCCCAGCATTTT. Full variable domain (outside the CDR3, taken from reference TRBV28 and TRBJ1-5): DVKVTQSSRYLVKRTGEKVFLECVQDMDHENMFWYRQDPGLGLRLIYFSYDVKMKEKGDIPEGYSVSREKKERFSLILESASTNQTSMYLCASSLVGQGKNQPQHFGDGTRLSIL.

Only one count was recorded for this clone. The CDR3 here is CASSVEDSSNQPQHF. The CDR3 DNA is TGTGCCAGCAGTGTAGAGGACAGCAGCAATCAGCCCCAGCATTTT. The rearrangement uses TRBV2 and TRBJ1-5; a weak D match, TRBD1 (6 bases). Germline CDR1 SNHLY, CDR2 FYNNEI. The CDR3 totals 15 residues. V gave up 4 bases and J gave up 1 base, with 11 bases separating them.

V usage is TRBV6-6 and J usage is TRBJ2-7, with D unclear. V shed 5 bases and J shed 3 bases, with 5 bases lying between them. This CDR3 is built from 11 residues. Looked up from germline, CDR1 is MNHNY and CDR2 is SVGAGI (reference sequence). Written as DNA, the CDR3 is TGTGCCAGCAGTCAGTACTACGAGCAGTACTTC. Translating gives CASSQYYEQYF.